This TCR beta chain was sequenced for a study of T-cell reconstitution after alpha-beta-depleted transplantation in children. The germline CDR1 and CDR2 sequences are SGHRS and YFSETQ. The length of the CDR3 is 11 residues. V lost 0 bases and J 11 bases, leaving 7 bases between the germline ends. Study-level points and caveats: T cells produced anew were the main source of T-cell counts and diversity one year after transplant. The study reportedly traced alpha-beta T cells about two months after transplant to several hundred expanded graft clones.

In its sample, this clonotype was seen many times. Its target is unknown. Unique molecular identifiers were incorporated during preparation of the TCRbeta library. TCRdb redid the calling of the PCR reads with MiXCR, one entry per CDR3 protein. The table shows approximately 190,000 distinct CDR3 sequences, with around 8.4% occurring only once. This clonotype was sampled from a male patient aged 2-9 years who had a stem cell transplant for acute myeloid leukemia, so the T cells may come from the graft donor. V usage is TRBV5-1 and J usage is TRBJ2-3; no definite D call. This sample comprised PBMCs, mostly from graft donor cells, obtained 360 days after TCRalphabeta/CD19-depleted stem cell transplant. Written as DNA, the CDR3 is TGCGCCAGCAGCTTGGATTCGCGGCAGTATTTT. This sequence encodes CASSLDSRQYF.